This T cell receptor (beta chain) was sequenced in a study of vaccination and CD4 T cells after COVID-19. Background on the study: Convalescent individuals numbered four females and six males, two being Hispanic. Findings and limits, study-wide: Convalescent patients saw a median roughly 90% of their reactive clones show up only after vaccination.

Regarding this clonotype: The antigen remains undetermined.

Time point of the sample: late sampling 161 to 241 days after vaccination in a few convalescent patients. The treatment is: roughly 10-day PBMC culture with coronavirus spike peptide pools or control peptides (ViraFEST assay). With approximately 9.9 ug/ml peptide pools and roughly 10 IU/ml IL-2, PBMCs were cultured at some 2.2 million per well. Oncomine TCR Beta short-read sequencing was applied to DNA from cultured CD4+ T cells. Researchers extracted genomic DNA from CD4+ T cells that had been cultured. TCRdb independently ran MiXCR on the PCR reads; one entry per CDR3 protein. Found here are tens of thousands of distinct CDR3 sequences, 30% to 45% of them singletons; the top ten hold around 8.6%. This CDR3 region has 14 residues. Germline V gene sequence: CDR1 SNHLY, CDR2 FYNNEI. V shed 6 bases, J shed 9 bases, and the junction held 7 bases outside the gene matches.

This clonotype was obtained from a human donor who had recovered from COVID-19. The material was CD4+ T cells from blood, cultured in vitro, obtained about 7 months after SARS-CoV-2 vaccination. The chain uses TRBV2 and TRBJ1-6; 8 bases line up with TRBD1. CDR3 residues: CASRPTGVSSPLHF. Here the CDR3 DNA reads TGTGCCAGCAGACCGACAGGGGTGAGTTCACCCCTCCACTTT.